A selection of T cell receptor beta chains follows, all from one sample in a study of T cells after yellow fever vaccination. Each CDR3 protein is one row after TCRdb ran MiXCR on the 5' RACE reads. The sample yields about 330,000 distinct CDR3 sequences, roughly 4.3% seen once. The sequencing here drew on PBMCs, taken 5 days after the yellow fever booster vaccination. The receptors were sampled from a man between 18 and 29 years old who received the YFV17D yellow fever vaccine. Both conserved end residues are part of each CDR3. Fields, in order: clone size, V gene, D gene, J gene, CDR3 protein, CDR3 DNA. The D gene is left open where the match is weak. The size of a clone is reported for some rows only, either as once, few or many, or as a class for expanded clones.

many	TRBV11-3	.	TRBJ2-7	CASSPRESGEQYF	TGTGCCAGCAGCCCCCGTGAGTCTGGAGAGCAGTACTTC
.	TRBV7-3	.	TRBJ2-5	CASSSPHQETQYF	TGTGCCAGCAGCTCCCCCCATCAGGAGACCCAGTACTTC
many	TRBV20-1	TRBD1	TRBJ2-1	CSAGVGGRMDNEQFF	TGCAGTGCTGGAGTAGGGGGCCGGATGGACAATGAGCAGTTCTTC
many	TRBV12-3/TRBV12-4	.	TRBJ1-6	CASSLAGSPLHF	TGTGCCAGCAGCTTAGCCGGTTCACCCCTCCACTTT
.	TRBV11-2	.	TRBJ1-2	CASSAAASFNYGYTF	TGTGCCAGCAGCGCCGCGGCCTCCTTTAACTATGGCTACACCTTC
many	TRBV18	TRBD1	TRBJ1-1	CASSPGQGNTEAFF	TGTGCCAGCAGCCCGGGACAGGGGAACACTGAAGCTTTCTTT
.	TRBV7-2	TRBD2	TRBJ2-1	CASSLRKRGGHEQFF	TGTGCCAGCAGCTTAAGGAAGCGGGGGGGCCATGAGCAGTTCTTC
few	TRBV19	TRBD1	TRBJ1-5	CASNDRGNQPQHF	TGTGCCAGTAACGACAGGGGGAACCAGCCCCAGCATTTT
.	TRBV6-5	TRBD1	TRBJ1-1	CASRLGTGLNTEAFF	TGTGCCAGCAGATTAGGGACAGGCTTGAACACTGAAGCTTTCTTT
few	TRBV11-3	.	TRBJ2-1	CASSQTQRNEQFF	TGTGCCAGCAGTCAAACCCAACGGAATGAGCAGTTCTTC
few	TRBV11-1	TRBD1	TRBJ2-3	CASSAFFRDRGFTQYF	TGTGCCAGCAGCGCGTTCTTCCGGGACAGGGGCTTTACGCAGTATTTT
many	TRBV6-5	.	TRBJ2-1	CASSSGRVNEQFF	TGTGCCAGCAGTTCTGGCAGGGTCAATGAGCAGTTCTTC
many	TRBV7-9	.	TRBJ2-2	CASILRAYTGELFF	TGTGCCAGCATCCTCAGGGCTTACACCGGGGAGCTGTTTTTT
few	TRBV15	.	TRBJ1-1	CATSRDRGGGKAFF	TGTGCCACCAGCAGAGATCGGGGAGGGGGGAAAGCTTTCTTT
few	TRBV11-2	.	TRBJ2-4	CASSLPPDLLIAKNIQYF	TGTGCCAGCAGCTTACCCCCGGATCTTTTGATAGCCAAAAACATTCAGTACTTC
few	TRBV12-3/TRBV12-4	.	TRBJ2-4	CASSLTPNIQYF	TGTGCCAGCAGTTTAACCCCAAACATTCAGTACTTC
many	TRBV7-3	TRBD2	TRBJ2-7	CASSLMGGTYEQYF	TGTGCCAGCAGCTTAATGGGGGGGACCTACGAGCAGTACTTC
.	TRBV7-3	TRBD1	TRBJ1-1	CASSTDRGMAFF	TGTGCCAGCAGCACGGACAGGGGGATGGCTTTCTTT
many	TRBV6-1	TRBD1	TRBJ2-5	CASSEATGGQETQYF	TGTGCCAGCAGTGAAGCGACAGGGGGCCAAGAGACCCAGTACTTC
many	TRBV5-1	TRBD2	TRBJ2-5	CASRPTSEETQYF	TGCGCCAGCAGACCGACTAGCGAGGAGACCCAGTACTTC
many	TRBV20-1	TRBD2	TRBJ2-5	CSATPGTGGGETQYF	TGCAGTGCAACGCCCGGGACCGGGGGAGGGGAGACCCAGTACTTC
.	TRBV7-9	.	TRBJ2-7	CASRAGQGPLEQYF	TGTGCCAGCAGGGCCGGCCAGGGGCCGCTCGAGCAGTACTTC
.	TRBV7-9	TRBD1	TRBJ2-3	CASSWGQGGGTDTQYF	TGTGCCAGCAGCTGGGGACAGGGAGGGGGCACAGATACGCAGTATTTT
.	TRBV12-3/TRBV12-4	.	TRBJ1-5	CASSLWEHNQPQHF	TGTGCCAGCAGTTTATGGGAGCACAATCAGCCCCAGCATTTT
.	TRBV4-2	TRBD1	TRBJ1-1	CASSQERAGGNTEAFF	TGTGCCAGCAGCCAAGAGCGGGCAGGGGGGAACACTGAAGCTTTCTTT
few	TRBV6-2/TRBV6-3	.	TRBJ2-7	CASRPISTGIPYEQYF	TGTGCCAGCAGACCGATCTCGACAGGAATCCCCTACGAGCAGTACTTC
few	TRBV20-1	.	TRBJ2-1	CSQLKGRDEQFF	TGCAGCCAGCTAAAGGGGCGGGATGAGCAGTTCTTC
few	TRBV27	.	TRBJ1-1	CASKTGLGTEAFF	TGTGCCAGCAAAACAGGGTTGGGCACTGAAGCTTTCTTT
few	TRBV7-6	.	TRBJ2-2	CASSLGTGANTGELFF	TGTGCCAGCAGCTTAGGCACCGGGGCGAACACCGGGGAGCTGTTTTTT
many	TRBV6-5	.	TRBJ2-2	CASSRRQTWELFF	TGTGCCAGCAGCCGCCGACAGACCTGGGAGCTGTTTTTT
.	TRBV7-9	.	TRBJ1-5	CASSPSGRNQPQHF	TGTGCCAGCAGCCCCTCAGGGAGGAATCAGCCCCAGCATTTT
few	TRBV9	.	TRBJ2-7	CASSVERSSYEQYF	TGTGCCAGCAGCGTAGAACGGAGCTCCTACGAGCAGTACTTC
few	TRBV20-1	.	TRBJ2-1	CSARDPRSSYNEQFF	TGCAGTGCTAGAGATCCAAGAAGCTCCTACAATGAGCAGTTCTTC
.	TRBV5-5	.	TRBJ2-6	CASRPPGETGANVLTF	TGTGCCAGCAGACCCCCCGGGGAAACTGGGGCCAACGTCCTGACTTTC
.	TRBV5-8	TRBD1	TRBJ2-5	CASRAGTGTFETQYF	TGTGCCAGCAGGGCCGGGACAGGGACTTTTGAGACCCAGTACTTC
.	TRBV2	TRBD1	TRBJ2-7	CASSRGQAGEQYF	TGTGCCAGCAGCCGGGGACAGGCAGGCGAGCAGTACTTC
few	TRBV28	.	TRBJ2-3	CASSRTRGMTDTQYF	TGTGCCAGCAGTCGGACAAGGGGTATGACAGATACGCAGTATTTT
.	TRBV7-9	.	TRBJ2-1	CASTVGEQFF	TGTGCCAGTACCGTGGGTGAGCAGTTCTTC
.	TRBV5-1	.	TRBJ2-3	CASSLATAGSDTQYF	TGCGCCAGCAGCTTGGCCACCGCGGGGTCAGATACGCAGTATTTT
.	TRBV9	TRBD1	TRBJ1-1	CASSYGTGNVGTEAFF	TGTGCCAGCAGCTACGGGACAGGGAATGTGGGCACTGAAGCTTTCTTT
.	TRBV2	.	TRBJ1-2	CASRELVYGYTF	TGTGCCAGCAGAGAGTTAGTCTATGGCTACACCTTC
.	TRBV5-6	.	TRBJ2-3	CASSSYLGDTQYF	TGTGCCAGCAGCTCCTACCTTGGGGATACGCAGTATTTT
.	TRBV7-2	.	TRBJ1-2	CASSLRGGPLYGYTF	TGTGCCAGCAGCTTAAGGGGGGGACCTTTATATGGCTACACCTTC
few	TRBV12-3/TRBV12-4	.	TRBJ1-1	CASSLKGGGTEAFF	TGTGCCAGCAGTTTAAAGGGGGGTGGCACTGAAGCTTTCTTT
many	TRBV11-2	.	TRBJ2-1	CASSLDLMGEQFF	TGTGCCAGCAGCTTAGATCTTATGGGTGAGCAGTTCTTC
few	TRBV5-4	.	TRBJ1-2	CASSSPANYGYTF	TGTGCCAGCAGCTCCCCAGCTAACTATGGCTACACCTTC
.	TRBV7-2	TRBD1	TRBJ1-5	CASSSQGTGGNQPQHF	TGTGCCAGCAGCTCACAGGGGACGGGGGGCAATCAGCCCCAGCATTTT
.	TRBV18	.	TRBJ2-7	CASSPPGGPYEQYF	TGTGCCAGCTCACCACCGGGGGGGCCCTACGAGCAGTACTTC
.	TRBV12-3/TRBV12-4	TRBD2	TRBJ2-5	CASTLTSGGETQYF	TGTGCCAGCACCCTGACTAGCGGGGGGGAGACCCAGTACTTC
.	TRBV25-1	.	TRBJ1-6	CASSVAGGGSPLHF	TGTGCCAGCAGTGTTGCCGGGGGCGGTTCACCCCTCCACTTT
few	TRBV24-1	.	TRBJ2-1	CATSDRSYNEQFF	TGTGCCACCAGCGACCGATCCTACAATGAGCAGTTCTTC
.	TRBV18	TRBD1	TRBJ1-1	CASLGQGAAEAFF	TGTGCCAGCTTAGGACAGGGGGCAGCTGAAGCTTTCTTT
.	TRBV30	.	TRBJ1-4	CAWSSWEMAEKLFF	TGTGCCTGGAGTTCGTGGGAGATGGCCGAAAAACTGTTTTTT
few	TRBV30	TRBD1	TRBJ1-1	CAWSRGQGVGEAFF	TGTGCCTGGAGTAGGGGACAGGGGGTGGGTGAAGCTTTCTTT
many	TRBV28	.	TRBJ2-5	CASRLQGTQYF	TGTGCCAGCAGACTCCAGGGGACCCAGTACTTC